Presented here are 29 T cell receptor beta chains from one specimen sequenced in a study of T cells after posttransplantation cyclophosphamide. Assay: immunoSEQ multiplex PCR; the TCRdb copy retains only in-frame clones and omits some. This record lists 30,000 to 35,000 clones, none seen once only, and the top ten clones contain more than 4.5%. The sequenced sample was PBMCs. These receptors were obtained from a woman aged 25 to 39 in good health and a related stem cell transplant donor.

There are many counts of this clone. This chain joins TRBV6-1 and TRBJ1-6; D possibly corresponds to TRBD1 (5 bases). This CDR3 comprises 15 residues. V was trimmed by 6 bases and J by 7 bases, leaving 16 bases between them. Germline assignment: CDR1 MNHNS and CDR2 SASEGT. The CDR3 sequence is CASSKQGFKNSPLHF. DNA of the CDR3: TGTGCCAGCAGCAAGCAGGGTTTCAAAAATTCACCCCTCCACTTT.

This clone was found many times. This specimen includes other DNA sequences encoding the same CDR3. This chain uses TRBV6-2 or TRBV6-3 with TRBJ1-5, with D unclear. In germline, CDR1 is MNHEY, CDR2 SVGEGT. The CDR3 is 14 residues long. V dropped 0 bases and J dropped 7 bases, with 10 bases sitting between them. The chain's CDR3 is CASSYSAEGQPQHF. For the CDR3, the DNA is TGTGCCAGCAGTTACTCCGCTGAGGGCCAGCCCCAGCATTTT.

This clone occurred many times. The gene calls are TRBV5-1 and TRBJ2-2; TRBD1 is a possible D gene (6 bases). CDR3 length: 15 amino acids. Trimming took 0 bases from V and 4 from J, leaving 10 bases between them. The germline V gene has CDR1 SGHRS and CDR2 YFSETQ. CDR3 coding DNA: TGCGCCAGCAGCTTGGAATCAGGGGTCACCGGGGAGCTGTTTTTT. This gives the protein CASSLESGVTGELFF.

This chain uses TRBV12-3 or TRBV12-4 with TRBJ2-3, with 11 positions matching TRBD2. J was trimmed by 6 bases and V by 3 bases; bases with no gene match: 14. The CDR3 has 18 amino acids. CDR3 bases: TGTGCCAGCAGTTTCCTAACCTCTAGCGGGGGGCCCAGTGATACGCAGTATTTT. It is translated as CASSFLTSSGGPSDTQYF.

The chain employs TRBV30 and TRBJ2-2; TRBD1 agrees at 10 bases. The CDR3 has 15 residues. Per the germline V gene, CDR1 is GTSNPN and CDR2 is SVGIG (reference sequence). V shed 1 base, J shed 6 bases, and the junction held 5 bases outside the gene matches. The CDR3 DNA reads TGTGCCTGGAGTGGTGGGACAGGGGTCGCCGGGGAGCTGTTTTTT. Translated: CAWSGGTGVAGELFF.

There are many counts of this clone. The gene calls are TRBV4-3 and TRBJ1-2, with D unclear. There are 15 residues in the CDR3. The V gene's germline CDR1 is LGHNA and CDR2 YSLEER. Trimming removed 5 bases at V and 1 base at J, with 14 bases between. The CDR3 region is CASSYTLQDNYGYTF. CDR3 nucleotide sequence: TGCGCCAGCAGCTACACACTCCAGGATAACTATGGCTACACCTTC.

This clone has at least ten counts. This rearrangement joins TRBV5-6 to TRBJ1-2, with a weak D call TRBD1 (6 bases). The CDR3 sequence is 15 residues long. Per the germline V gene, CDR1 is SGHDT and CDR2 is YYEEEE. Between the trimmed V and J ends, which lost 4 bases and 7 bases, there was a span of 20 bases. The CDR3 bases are TGTGCCAGCAGCGTCCCGGGACAAGGTGGTCTTGGCTACACCTTC. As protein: CASSVPGQGGLGYTF. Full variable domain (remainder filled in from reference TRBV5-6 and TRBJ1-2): DAGVTQSPTHLIKTRGQQVTLRCSPKSGHDTVSWYQQALGQGPQFIFQYYEEEERQRGNFPDRFSGHQFPNYSSELNVNALLLGDSALYLCASSVPGQGGLGYTFGSGTRLTVV.

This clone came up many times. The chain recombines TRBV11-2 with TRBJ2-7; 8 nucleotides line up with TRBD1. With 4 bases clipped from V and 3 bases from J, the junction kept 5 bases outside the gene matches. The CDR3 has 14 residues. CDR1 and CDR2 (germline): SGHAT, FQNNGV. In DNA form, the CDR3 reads TGTGCCAGCAGCTCGTTACAGGGGGGCTACGAGCAGTACTTC. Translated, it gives CASSSLQGGYEQYF.

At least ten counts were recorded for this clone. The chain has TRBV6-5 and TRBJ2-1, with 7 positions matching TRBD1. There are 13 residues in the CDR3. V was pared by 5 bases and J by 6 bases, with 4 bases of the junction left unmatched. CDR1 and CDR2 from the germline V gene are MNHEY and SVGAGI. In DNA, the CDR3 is TGTGCCAGCAGTCAAGGGACAGTCAATGAGCAGTTCTTC. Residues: CASSQGTVNEQFF.

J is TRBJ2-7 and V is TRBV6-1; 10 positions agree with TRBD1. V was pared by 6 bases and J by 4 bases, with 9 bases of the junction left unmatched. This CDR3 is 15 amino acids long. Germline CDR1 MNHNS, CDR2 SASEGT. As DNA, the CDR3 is TGTGCCAGCAGATCGGGACAGGGGAAATTTTACGAGCAGTACTTC. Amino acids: CASRSGQGKFYEQYF.

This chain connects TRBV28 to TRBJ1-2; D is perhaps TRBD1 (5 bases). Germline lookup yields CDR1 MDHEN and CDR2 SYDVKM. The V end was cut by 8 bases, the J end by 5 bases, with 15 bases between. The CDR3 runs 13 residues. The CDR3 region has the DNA TGTGCCAGCTCGACAGATATACTGTATGGCTACACCTTC. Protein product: CASSTDILYGYTF.

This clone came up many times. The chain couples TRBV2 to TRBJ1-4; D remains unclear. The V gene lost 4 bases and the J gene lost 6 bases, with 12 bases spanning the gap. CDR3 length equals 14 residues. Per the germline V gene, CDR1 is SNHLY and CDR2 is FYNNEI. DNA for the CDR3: TGTGCCAGCAGTGTCCAGAGTTCCCATGAAAAACTGTTTTTT. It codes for CASSVQSSHEKLFF.

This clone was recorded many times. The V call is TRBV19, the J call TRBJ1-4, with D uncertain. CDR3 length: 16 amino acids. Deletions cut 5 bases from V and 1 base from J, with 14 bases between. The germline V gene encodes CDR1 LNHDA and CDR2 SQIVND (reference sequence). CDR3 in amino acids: CASSRSHSGTNEKLFF. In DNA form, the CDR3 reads TGTGCCAGTAGTCGGTCGCACTCGGGAACTAATGAAAAACTGTTTTTT.

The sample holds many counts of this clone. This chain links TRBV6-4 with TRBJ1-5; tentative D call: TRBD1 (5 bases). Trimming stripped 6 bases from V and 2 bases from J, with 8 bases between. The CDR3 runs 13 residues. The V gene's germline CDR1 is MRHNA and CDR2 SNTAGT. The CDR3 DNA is TGTGCCAGCAGGGGGCTGGGCAATCAGCCCCAGCATTTT. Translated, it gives CASRGLGNQPQHF.

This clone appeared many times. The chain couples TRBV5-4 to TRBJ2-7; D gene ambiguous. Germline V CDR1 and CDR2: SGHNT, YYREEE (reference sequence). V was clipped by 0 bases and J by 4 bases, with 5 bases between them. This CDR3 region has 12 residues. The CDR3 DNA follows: TGTGCCAGCAGCTTGGAAGGTTACGAGCAGTACTTC. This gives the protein CASSLEGYEQYF.

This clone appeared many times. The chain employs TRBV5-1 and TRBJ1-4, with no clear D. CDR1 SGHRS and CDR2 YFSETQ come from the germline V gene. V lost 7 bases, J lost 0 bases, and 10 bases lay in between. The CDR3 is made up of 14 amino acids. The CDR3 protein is CASRMGPTNEKLFF. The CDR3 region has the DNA TGCGCCAGCCGTATGGGCCCAACTAATGAAAAACTGTTTTTT.

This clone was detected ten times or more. The CDR3 sequence is CASSEAATGAETQYF. CDR3 coding DNA: TGTGCCAGCAGTGAAGCAGCGACAGGGGCAGAGACCCAGTACTTC. The rearrangement links TRBV2 to TRBJ2-5; TRBD1 matches at 8 bases. The CDR3 spans 15 residues. After removal of 0 bases from V and 4 bases from J, the junction contained 4 bases not matched to a gene. Germline-derived CDR1 and CDR2 are SNHLY and FYNNEI.

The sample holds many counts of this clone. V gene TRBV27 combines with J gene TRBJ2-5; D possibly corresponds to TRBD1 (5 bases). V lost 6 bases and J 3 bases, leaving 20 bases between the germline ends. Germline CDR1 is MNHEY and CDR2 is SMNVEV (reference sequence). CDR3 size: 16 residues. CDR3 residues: CASSNYADMMEETQYF. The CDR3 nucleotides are TGTGCCAGCAGCAACTACGCGGACATGATGGAAGAGACCCAGTACTTC.

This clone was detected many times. In DNA form, the CDR3 reads TGCGCCAGCAGCCCCCCCGAAAGGAACACCATATATTTT. It codes for CASSPPERNTIYF. V gene TRBV10-1 combines with J gene TRBJ1-3; no definite D call. Trimming took 6 bases from V and 7 from J, leaving 13 bases between them. CDR1 is WNHNN, CDR2 SYGVQD, per germline (reference sequence). The CDR3 has 13 residues.

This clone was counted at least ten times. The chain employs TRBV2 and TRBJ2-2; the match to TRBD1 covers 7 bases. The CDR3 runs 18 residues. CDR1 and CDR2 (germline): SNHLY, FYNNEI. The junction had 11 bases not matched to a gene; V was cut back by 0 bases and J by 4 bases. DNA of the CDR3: TGTGCCAGCAGTGAAGCGCCCGGGGCCCCAGGGGGCACCGGGGAGCTGTTTTTT. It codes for CASSEAPGAPGGTGELFF.

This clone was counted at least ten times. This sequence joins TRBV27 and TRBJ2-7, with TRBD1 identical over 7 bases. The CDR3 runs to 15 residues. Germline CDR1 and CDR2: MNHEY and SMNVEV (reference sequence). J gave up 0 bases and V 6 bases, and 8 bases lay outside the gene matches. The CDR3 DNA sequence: TGTGCCAGCAGATCCTTAGGGGGCAGCTCCTACGAGCAGTACTTC. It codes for CASRSLGGSSYEQYF.

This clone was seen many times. The CDR3 is CASSLAGLNYGYTF. The CDR3 DNA sequence: TGTGCCAGCAGCTTAGCGGGGCTAAACTATGGCTACACCTTC. The rearrangement links TRBV7-9 to TRBJ1-2, with D possibly being TRBD1 (5 bases). Germline V CDR1 and CDR2: SEHNR, FQNEAQ (reference sequence). This CDR3 spans 14 amino acids. V lost 0 bases, J lost 2 bases, and 7 bases lay in between.

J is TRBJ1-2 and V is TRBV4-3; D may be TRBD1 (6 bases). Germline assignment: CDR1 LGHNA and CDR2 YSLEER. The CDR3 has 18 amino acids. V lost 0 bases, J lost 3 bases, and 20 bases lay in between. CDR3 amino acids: CASSQDLSVGAGYYGYTF. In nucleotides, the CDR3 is TGCGCCAGCAGCCAAGACCTTTCTGTGGGGGCCGGATACTATGGCTACACCTTC.

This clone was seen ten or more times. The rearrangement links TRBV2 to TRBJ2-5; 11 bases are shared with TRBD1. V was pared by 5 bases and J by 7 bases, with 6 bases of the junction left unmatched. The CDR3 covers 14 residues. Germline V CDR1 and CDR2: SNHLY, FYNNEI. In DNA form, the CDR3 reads TGTGCCAGCAGTACGGGACAGGGGGTCGGGACCCAGTACTTC. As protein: CASSTGQGVGTQYF.

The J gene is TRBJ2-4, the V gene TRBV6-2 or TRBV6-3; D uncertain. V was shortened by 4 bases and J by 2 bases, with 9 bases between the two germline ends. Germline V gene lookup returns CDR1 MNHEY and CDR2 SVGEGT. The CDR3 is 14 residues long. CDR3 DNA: TGTGCCAGCAGTTCTCACTACCCCAAAAACATTCAGTACTTC. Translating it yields CASSSHYPKNIQYF.

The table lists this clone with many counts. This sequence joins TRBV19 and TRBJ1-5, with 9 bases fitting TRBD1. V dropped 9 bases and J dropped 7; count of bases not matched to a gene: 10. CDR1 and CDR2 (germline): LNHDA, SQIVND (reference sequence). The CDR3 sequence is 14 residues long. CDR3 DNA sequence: TGTGCCAGCACACGGACAGGGGACCGGCAGCCCCAGCATTTT. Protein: CASTRTGDRQPQHF.

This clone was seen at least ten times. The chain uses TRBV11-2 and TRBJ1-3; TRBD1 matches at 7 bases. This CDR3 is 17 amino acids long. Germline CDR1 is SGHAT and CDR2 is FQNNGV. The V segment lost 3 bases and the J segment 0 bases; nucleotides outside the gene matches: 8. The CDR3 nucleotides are TGTGCCAGCAGCTTTACCGGGACAGCAATCTCTGGAAACACCATATATTTT. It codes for CASSFTGTAISGNTIYF.

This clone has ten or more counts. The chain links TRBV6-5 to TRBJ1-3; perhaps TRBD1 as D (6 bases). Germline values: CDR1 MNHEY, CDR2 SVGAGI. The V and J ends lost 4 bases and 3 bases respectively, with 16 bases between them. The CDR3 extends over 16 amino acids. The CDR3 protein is CASSSDRRRGGNTIYF. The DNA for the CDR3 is TGTGCCAGCAGTTCCGACAGGCGGCGAGGTGGAAACACCATATATTTT.

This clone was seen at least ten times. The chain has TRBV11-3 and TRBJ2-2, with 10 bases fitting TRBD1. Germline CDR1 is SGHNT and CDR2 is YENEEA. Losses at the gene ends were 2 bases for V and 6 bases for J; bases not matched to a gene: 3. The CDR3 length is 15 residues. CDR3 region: CASSLRQGAAGELFF. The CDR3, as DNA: TGTGCCAGCAGCTTACGACAGGGGGCAGCCGGGGAGCTGTTTTTT. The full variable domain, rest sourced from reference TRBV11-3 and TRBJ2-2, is EAGVVQSPRYKIIEKKQPVAFWCNPISGHNTLYWYLQNLGQGPELLIRYENEEAVDDSQLPKDRFSAERLKGVDSTLKIQPAELGDSAVYLCASSLRQGAAGELFFGEGSRLTVL.